The 23 T cell receptor beta chains given below trace back to one sample, sequenced in a study of cytotoxic CD8 clonotypes in ibrutinib-treated CLL. The data were produced by immunoSEQ multiplex PCR, yet TCRdb's version contains in-frame clones alone and is incomplete. This table holds approximately 200,000 clones, about 72% found once. The sample in question was PBMCs, obtained after 24 months of ibrutinib treatment. The receptor set was obtained from a human donor with chronic lymphocytic leukemia.

The chain recombines TRBV14 with TRBJ2-7; the D is unclear. Germline V gene data show CDR1 as SGHDN and CDR2 as FVKESK. The CDR3 loop spans 13 amino acids. V lost 4 bases and J 6 bases, leaving 13 bases between the germline ends. CDR3 in DNA: TGTGCCAGCAGCCTTGAGCGACTGGGCGAGCAGTACTTC. Translation gives CASSLERLGEQYF. The whole variable domain, remainder taken from reference TRBV14 and TRBJ2-7, is EAGVTQFPSHSVIEKGQTVTLRCDPISGHDNLYWYRRVMGKEIKFLLHFVKESKQDESGMPNNRFLAERTGGTYSTLKVQPAELEDSGVYFCASSLERLGEQYFGPGTRLTVT.

The V gene is TRBV2, the J gene TRBJ2-2, with 10 bases aligning to TRBD1. With 6 bases clipped from V and 6 bases from J, the junction kept 4 bases outside the gene matches. Germline-derived CDR1 and CDR2 are SNHLY and FYNNEI. This CDR3 is built from 14 residues. DNA of the CDR3: TGTGCCAGCAGCCGCGGACAGGGGGCCGGGGAGCTGTTTTTT. Amino acid sequence: CASSRGQGAGELFF.

The chain links TRBV25-1 to TRBJ2-7; 9 bases fit TRBD1. V trimming: 5 bases; J trimming: 4 bases; junction bases outside the gene matches: 6. The CDR3 extends over 14 amino acids. Germline V gene lookup returns CDR1 MGHDK and CDR2 SYGVNS. CDR3: CASSPSGTGYEQYF. CDR3 sequence (DNA): TGTGCCAGCAGTCCATCCGGGACAGGGTACGAGCAGTACTTC.

The rearrangement uses TRBV4-1 and TRBJ2-3, with no clear D. Germline CDR1 is MGHRA and CDR2 is YSYEKL. V was shortened by 0 bases and J by 2 bases, with 6 bases between the two germline ends. This CDR3 spans 14 amino acids. The CDR3 is CASSQEDLTDTQYF. CDR3 nucleotides: TGCGCCAGCAGCCAAGAAGATCTCACAGATACGCAGTATTTT.

This chain links TRBV5-4 with TRBJ2-1, with D unclear. The CDR3 has 16 amino acids. The V gene lost 1 base and the J gene lost 1 base, with 12 bases spanning the gap. Per the germline V gene, CDR1 is SGHNT and CDR2 is YYREEE (reference sequence). Written as DNA, the CDR3 is TGTGCCAGCAGCTTGATGACGGGCAGATCCTACAATGAGCAGTTCTTC. This translates into CASSLMTGRSYNEQFF.

The rearrangement uses TRBV11-2 and TRBJ2-1; D remains unclear. This CDR3 comprises 17 residues. Germline assignment: CDR1 SGHAT and CDR2 FQNNGV. V lost 0 bases to trimming and J lost 0 bases, with 12 bases between them. CDR3 sequence (DNA): TGTGCCAGCAGCTTAGAACCATTTAGTAGCTCCTACAATGAGCAGTTCTTC. Residues: CASSLEPFSSSYNEQFF.

In this sample, this clone turned up a few times. CDR3 loop: CASSAGTGYGQPQHF. The CDR3 nucleotides read TGCGCCAGCAGTGCCGGGACAGGCTATGGTCAGCCCCAGCATTTT. This chain connects TRBV10-1 to TRBJ1-5; the match to TRBD1 covers 8 bases. This CDR3 is built from 15 residues. The V and J ends lost 4 bases and 6 bases, in that order; junction bases with no gene match: 8. The germline V gene encodes CDR1 WNHNN and CDR2 SYGVQD (reference sequence).

The table lists this clone with a count of one. This chain links TRBV6-5 with TRBJ1-2; D gene uncertain. This CDR3 spans 14 amino acids. Germline loops: CDR1 MNHEY, CDR2 SVGAGI. Trimming took off 5 bases at V and 3 bases at J, with 13 bases between the two ends. The CDR3 sequence is CASSQQKDYYGYTF. The CDR3 DNA reads TGTGCCAGCAGTCAACAGAAGGATTACTATGGCTACACCTTC.

The V call is TRBV7-2, the J call TRBJ1-1, with a weak D call TRBD1 (5 bases). With 3 bases removed from V and 1 base from J, the gap between germline ends came to 12 bases. The CDR3 sequence is 15 residues long. Germline assignment: CDR1 SGHTA and CDR2 FQGNSA. As DNA, the CDR3 is TGTGCCAGCAGCTTGAGGGGACCTAGGAACACTGAAGCTTTCTTT. It specifies CASSLRGPRNTEAFF. The full variable domain, with the rest looked up from reference TRBV7-2 and TRBJ1-1, is GAGVSQSPSNKVTEKGKDVELRCDPISGHTALYWYRQSLGQGLEFLIYFQGNSAPDKSGLPSDRFSAERTGGSVSTLTIQRTQQEDSAVYLCASSLRGPRNTEAFFGQGTRLTVV.

J is TRBJ2-6 and V is TRBV6-6; no clear D. CDR1 is MNHNY and CDR2 is SVGAGI in the germline V gene (reference sequence). The CDR3 runs 12 residues. The V and J ends lost 8 bases and 4 bases respectively, with 6 bases between them. CDR3 loop: CASGSGANVLTF. CDR3 coding DNA: TGTGCCAGCGGGTCCGGGGCCAACGTCCTGACTTTC.

The chain carries TRBV6-1 and TRBJ2-7; TRBD1 agrees at 12 bases. The ends lost 1 base at V and 6 bases at J; junction bases unmatched: 4. This CDR3 comprises 15 residues. Looked up from germline, CDR1 is MNHNS and CDR2 is SASEGT. CDR3 region: CASSEVGTGGAEQYF. In DNA form, the CDR3 reads TGTGCCAGCAGTGAAGTTGGGACAGGGGGCGCCGAGCAGTACTTC.

This clone appeared once. This chain connects TRBV2 to TRBJ2-7; no definite D call. The CDR3 covers 12 residues. Trimming removed 2 bases at V and 3 bases at J, with 5 bases between. Germline V lookup: CDR1 SNHLY, CDR2 FYNNEI. The CDR3 region has the DNA TGTGCCAGCAGTGAATTCAACTACGAGCAGTACTTC. It specifies CASSEFNYEQYF.

As DNA, the CDR3 is TGTGCCAGCTCCCCAGGCCCGGGACAGCTCAACTCCTACGAGCAGTACTTC. It translates to CASSPGPGQLNSYEQYF. This chain joins TRBV18 and TRBJ2-7; 7 bases are shared with TRBD1. The junction had 14 bases not matched to a gene; V was cut back by 6 bases and J by 0 bases. The CDR3 length is 17 residues. The germline V gene has CDR1 KGHSH and CDR2 LQKENI.

V gene TRBV6-5 combines with J gene TRBJ2-1, with TRBD1 matching over 10 bases. The CDR3 length is 16 residues. Germline V gene data show CDR1 as MNHEY and CDR2 as SVGAGI. Losses at the gene ends were 0 bases for V and 5 bases for J; bases not matched to a gene: 4. In DNA form, the CDR3 reads TGTGCCAGCAGTTACTCGTGGACAGGGGGAAACAATGAGCAGTTCTTC. Its translation is CASSYSWTGGNNEQFF.

This clone was seen once. This chain connects TRBV25-1 to TRBJ1-4; the D is unclear. The CDR3 is 15 amino acids. The germline V gene has CDR1 MGHDK and CDR2 SYGVNS. Trimming shortened V by 2 bases and J by 0 bases, and 7 bases separated the two germline ends. Here the CDR3 reads CASSEEVATNEKLFF. The CDR3 bases are TGTGCCAGCAGTGAAGAGGTTGCAACTAATGAAAAACTGTTTTTT.

This chain links TRBV7-2 with TRBJ1-5; D gene unclear. This CDR3 has 13 amino acids. The V gene's germline CDR1 is SGHTA and CDR2 FQGNSA. Deletions cut 6 bases from V and 3 bases from J, with 9 bases between. CDR3 nucleotide sequence: TGTGCCAGCAGTAGGGTCCACAATCAGCCCCAGCATTTT. As protein: CASSRVHNQPQHF.

CDR3 nucleotides: TGTGCCTGGAGTGTATTGGGGGGCGGCAATCAGCCCCAGCATTTT. This translates into CAWSVLGGGNQPQHF. The chain uses TRBV30 and TRBJ1-5; perhaps TRBD1 as D (6 bases). Germline loops: CDR1 GTSNPN, CDR2 SVGIG (reference sequence). V lost 0 bases and J lost 2, with 11 bases in between. The CDR3 has 15 amino acids.

The chain employs TRBV29-1 and TRBJ1-2; a weak D match, TRBD1 (6 bases). The CDR3 runs 15 residues. V was cut by 3 bases and J by 8 bases, with 22 bases left in between. The V gene's germline CDR1 is SQVTM and CDR2 ANQGSEA. DNA of the CDR3: TGCAGCGTTGACGGCAGGGGAACCCTCGTCTCGGGCTACACCTTC. Residues: CSVDGRGTLVSGYTF.

This CDR3 reads CASGWAGPLSYEQYF. DNA for the CDR3: TGTGCTAGTGGTTGGGCAGGACCTCTCTCCTACGAGCAGTACTTC. This chain joins TRBV12-5 and TRBJ2-7; D remains ambiguous. V was pared by 4 bases and J by 0 bases, with 13 bases between. There are 15 residues in the CDR3. The germline gives CDR1 LGHNT, CDR2 FRNRAP. The entire variable domain, with the rest obtained from reference TRBV12-5 and TRBJ2-7, is as follows: DARVTQTPRHKVTEMGQEVTMRCQPILGHNTVFWYRQTMMQGLELLAYFRNRAPLDDSGMPKDRFSAEMPDATLATLKIQPSEPRDSAVYFCASGWAGPLSYEQYFGPGTRLTVT.

V and J are TRBV2 and TRBJ1-2; 12 nucleotides line up with TRBD1. Germline CDR1 SNHLY, CDR2 FYNNEI. V dropped 9 bases and J dropped 4; count of bases not matched to a gene: 9. This CDR3 contains 15 residues. The CDR3 spells CASKPGQGAGYGYTF. CDR3 DNA: TGTGCCAGTAAACCGGGACAGGGGGCTGGCTATGGCTACACCTTC.

The chain is built from TRBV29-1 and TRBJ2-6; D uncertain. Per the germline V gene, CDR1 is SQVTM and CDR2 is ANQGSEA. This CDR3 comprises 14 residues. V was clipped by 3 bases and J by 0 bases, with 6 bases between them. CDR3 sequence (DNA): TGCAGCGTTGAGGGTGCCTCTGGGGCCAACGTCCTGACTTTC. Its protein product is CSVEGASGANVLTF.

The genes are TRBV19 and TRBJ2-6; 7 bases line up with TRBD2. V trimming: 3 bases; J trimming: 0 bases; junction bases outside the gene matches: 8. CDR3 length: 18 amino acids. The germline CDR1 and CDR2 sequences are LNHDA and SQIVND (reference sequence). CDR3: CASSMGGSADSGANVLTF. The CDR3 DNA reads as TGTGCCAGTAGTATGGGAGGGTCGGCGGACTCTGGGGCCAACGTCCTGACTTTC.

This sequence joins TRBV29-1 and TRBJ1-2; D not resolved. The germline CDR1 and CDR2 sequences are SQVTM and ANQGSEA. This CDR3 comprises 12 residues. Trimming stripped 3 bases from V and 2 bases from J, with 7 bases between. The CDR3 DNA reads as TGCAGCGTTGAGTCGGGGAACTATGGCTACACCTTC. As protein: CSVESGNYGYTF.